The T cell receptor beta chain under discussion was sequenced for a study of OX40 agonist ivuxolimab in advanced cancers. Study overall: Patients were infused with ivuxolimab every 2 weeks at 0.01 to 10 mg/kg. Whole-study findings and limits: CD8+ T cells (on average) carried more expanded clones than CD4+ T cells. Some patients without response likewise showed low normalized clonal expansion.

Sampled blood was obtained at baseline, cycle 4 day 1, and cycle 7 day 1. Assay: immunoSEQ multiplex PCR; the TCRdb copy retains only in-frame clones and omits some. The table lists 94,000 or so clones, about 85% of them singletons. Of note for this clone: The antigen is unknown.

V lost 7 bases and J lost 2, with 11 bases in between. The CDR3 runs 13 residues. Per the germline V gene, CDR1 is ENHRY and CDR2 is SYGVKD. The chain has TRBV10-3 and TRBJ1-1; D is ambiguous. This material consisted of CD4+ or CD8+ T cells sorted from blood, taken in a trial of the OX40 agonist ivuxolimab. The receptor comes from an adult with an advanced solid tumor such as melanoma, head and neck, liver or kidney cancer. CDR3 residues: CAITQSGNTEAFF. The CDR3 DNA sequence: TGTGCCATCACCCAGTCGGGCAACACTGAAGCTTTCTTT.